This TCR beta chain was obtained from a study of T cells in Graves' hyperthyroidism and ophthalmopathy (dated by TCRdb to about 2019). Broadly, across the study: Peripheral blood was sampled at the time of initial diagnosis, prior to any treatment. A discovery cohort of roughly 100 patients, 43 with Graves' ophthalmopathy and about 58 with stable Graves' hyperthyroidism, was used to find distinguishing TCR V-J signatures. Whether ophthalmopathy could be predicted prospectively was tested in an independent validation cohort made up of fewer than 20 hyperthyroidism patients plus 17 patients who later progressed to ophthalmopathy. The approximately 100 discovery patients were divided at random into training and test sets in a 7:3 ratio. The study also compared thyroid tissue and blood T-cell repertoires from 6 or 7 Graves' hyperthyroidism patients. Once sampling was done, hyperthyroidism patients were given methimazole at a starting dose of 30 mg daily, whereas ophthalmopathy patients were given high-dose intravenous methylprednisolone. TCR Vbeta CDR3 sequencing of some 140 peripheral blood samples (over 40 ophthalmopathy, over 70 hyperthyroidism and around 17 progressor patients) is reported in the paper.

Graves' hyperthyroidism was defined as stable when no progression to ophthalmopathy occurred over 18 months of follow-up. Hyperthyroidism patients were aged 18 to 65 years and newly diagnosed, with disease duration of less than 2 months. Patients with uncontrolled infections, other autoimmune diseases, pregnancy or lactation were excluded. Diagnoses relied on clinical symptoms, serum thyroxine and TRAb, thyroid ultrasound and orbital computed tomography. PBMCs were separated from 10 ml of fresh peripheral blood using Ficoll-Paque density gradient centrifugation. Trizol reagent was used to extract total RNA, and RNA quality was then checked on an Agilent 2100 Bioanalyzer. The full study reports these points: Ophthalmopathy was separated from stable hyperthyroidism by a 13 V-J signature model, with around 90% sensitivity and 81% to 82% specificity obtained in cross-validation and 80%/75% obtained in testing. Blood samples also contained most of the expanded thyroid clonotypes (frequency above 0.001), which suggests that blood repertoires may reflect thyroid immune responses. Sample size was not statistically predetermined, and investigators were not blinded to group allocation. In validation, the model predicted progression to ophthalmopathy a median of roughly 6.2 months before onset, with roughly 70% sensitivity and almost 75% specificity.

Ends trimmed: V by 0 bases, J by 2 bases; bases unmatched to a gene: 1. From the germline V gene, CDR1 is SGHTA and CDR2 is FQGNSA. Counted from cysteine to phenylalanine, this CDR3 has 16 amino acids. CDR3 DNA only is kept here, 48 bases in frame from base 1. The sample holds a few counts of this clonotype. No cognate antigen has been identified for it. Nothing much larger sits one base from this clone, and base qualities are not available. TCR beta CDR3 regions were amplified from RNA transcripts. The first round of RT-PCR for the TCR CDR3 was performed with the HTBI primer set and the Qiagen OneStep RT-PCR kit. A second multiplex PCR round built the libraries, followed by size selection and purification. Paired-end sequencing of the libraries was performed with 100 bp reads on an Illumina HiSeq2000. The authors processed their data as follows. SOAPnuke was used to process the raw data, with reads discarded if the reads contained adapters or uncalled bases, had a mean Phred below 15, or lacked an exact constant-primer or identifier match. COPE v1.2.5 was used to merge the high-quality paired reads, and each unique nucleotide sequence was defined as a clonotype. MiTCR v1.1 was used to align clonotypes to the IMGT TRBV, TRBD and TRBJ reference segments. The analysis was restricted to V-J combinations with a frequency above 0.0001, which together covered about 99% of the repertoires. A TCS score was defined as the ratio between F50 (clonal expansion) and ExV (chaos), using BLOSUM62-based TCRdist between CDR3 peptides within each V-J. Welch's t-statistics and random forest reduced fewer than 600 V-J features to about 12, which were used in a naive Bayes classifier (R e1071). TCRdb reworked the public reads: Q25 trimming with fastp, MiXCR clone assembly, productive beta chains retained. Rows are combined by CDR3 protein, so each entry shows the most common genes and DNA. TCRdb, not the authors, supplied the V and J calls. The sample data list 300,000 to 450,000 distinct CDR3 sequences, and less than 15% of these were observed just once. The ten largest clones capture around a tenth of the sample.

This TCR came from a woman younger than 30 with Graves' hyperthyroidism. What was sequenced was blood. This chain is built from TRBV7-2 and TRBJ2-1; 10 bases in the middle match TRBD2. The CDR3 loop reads CASSLAGTSAYNEQFF. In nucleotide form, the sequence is TGTGCCAGCAGCTTAGCGGGGACTAGCGCCTACAATGAGCAGTTCTTC.